The rows below give T cell receptor beta chains drawn from one sample of a study of blood T cell repertoires in COVID-19. Clones were read by immunoSEQ multiplex PCR, and TCRdb kept only the in-frame ones, dropping some. The sample carries roughly 100,000 clones, over 75% recorded once. Input material: peripheral blood. These receptors all stem from a man aged 70-80 years with active or convalescent COVID-19. Both conserved end residues are part of each CDR3. A D gene is named only where the DNA matches it firmly. The size entry is marked missing in some rows and otherwise reads once, few, many or a size class.

j_call: TRBJ1-5; d_call: TRBD1; clone_size: .; v_call: TRBV5-1; cdr3_nt: TGCGCCAGCAGCCTACCCAGAGCCCGGGACAGTAGTCAGCCCCAGCATTTT; cdr3_aa: CASSLPRARDSSQPQHF
j_call: TRBJ1-2; d_call: .; clone_size: .; v_call: TRBV2; cdr3_nt: TGTGCCAGCAGCTCTGACGGGATCTATGGCTACACCTTC; cdr3_aa: CASSSDGIYGYTF
j_call: TRBJ2-1; d_call: TRBD1; clone_size: .; v_call: TRBV5-5; cdr3_nt: TGTGCCAGCAGCCCGGGACAGGGTGGGTTCGTTGAGCAGTTCTTC; cdr3_aa: CASSPGQGGFVEQFF
j_call: TRBJ1-2; d_call: .; clone_size: .; v_call: TRBV19; cdr3_nt: TGTGCCAGTAGTATAGATTTCACAGATTCCGGCTACACCTTC; cdr3_aa: CASSIDFTDSGYTF
j_call: TRBJ2-7; d_call: TRBD1; clone_size: .; v_call: TRBV3-1/TRBV3-2; cdr3_nt: TGTGCCAGCAGCCAACCCGACAGGGGGCTGTACGAGCAGTACTTC; cdr3_aa: CASSQPDRGLYEQYF
j_call: TRBJ2-1; d_call: TRBD1; clone_size: .; v_call: TRBV7-9; cdr3_nt: TGTGCCAGCAGCTATCATGGACAGGGGCTGTTAGGTCGTTACAATGAGCAGTTCTTC; cdr3_aa: CASSYHGQGLLGRYNEQFF
j_call: TRBJ2-5; d_call: .; clone_size: .; v_call: TRBV15; cdr3_nt: TGTGCCACCAGCAGAGGCAACAGGGAAGAGACCCAGTACTTC; cdr3_aa: CATSRGNREETQYF
j_call: TRBJ2-5; d_call: TRBD1; clone_size: .; v_call: TRBV9; cdr3_nt: TGTGCCAGCAGCGACGACAGGGGGCGCGTTGAGACCCAGTACTTC; cdr3_aa: CASSDDRGRVETQYF
j_call: TRBJ1-6; d_call: .; clone_size: few; v_call: TRBV28; cdr3_nt: TGTGCCAGCAGTACCGGGGAGGGAGGTCGACGTCGTCCACCCCTCCACTTT; cdr3_aa: CASSTGEGGRRRPPLHF
j_call: TRBJ2-7; d_call: TRBD2; clone_size: .; v_call: TRBV5-5; cdr3_nt: TGTGCCAGCAGCTTTCGGACTAGCGGGAGCTCCTACGAGCAGTACTTC; cdr3_aa: CASSFRTSGSSYEQYF
j_call: TRBJ1-2; d_call: .; clone_size: once; v_call: TRBV28; cdr3_nt: TGTGCCAGCACCAACTCCCGGTCCCTCTATGGCTACACCTTC; cdr3_aa: CASTNSRSLYGYTF
j_call: TRBJ1-5; d_call: .; clone_size: .; v_call: TRBV19; cdr3_nt: TGTGCCAGTAGTATAGCACGAGGTAATCAGCCCCAGCATTTT; cdr3_aa: CASSIARGNQPQHF
j_call: TRBJ2-3; d_call: .; clone_size: .; v_call: TRBV5-4; cdr3_nt: TGTGCCAGCAGCTTAACGGGAAGCACAGATACGCAGTATTTT; cdr3_aa: CASSLTGSTDTQYF
j_call: TRBJ2-1; d_call: TRBD1; clone_size: .; v_call: TRBV18; cdr3_nt: TGTGCCAGCTCAGCGAGACAGGGGTTAAATGAGCAGTTCTTC; cdr3_aa: CASSARQGLNEQFF
j_call: TRBJ2-7; d_call: .; clone_size: .; v_call: TRBV2; cdr3_nt: TGTGCCAGCAGTGGCGGCCGAGGCTACGAGCAGTACTTC; cdr3_aa: CASSGGRGYEQYF
j_call: TRBJ2-1; d_call: TRBD1; clone_size: .; v_call: TRBV2; cdr3_nt: TGTGCCAGCGGGGCCGAGGGGACAGGTGAGCAGTTCTTC; cdr3_aa: CASGAEGTGEQFF
j_call: TRBJ1-2; d_call: .; clone_size: .; v_call: TRBV27; cdr3_nt: TGTGCCAGCAGTTTAAGGCGGGACTATGGCTACACCTTC; cdr3_aa: CASSLRRDYGYTF
j_call: TRBJ1-2; d_call: .; clone_size: .; v_call: TRBV15; cdr3_nt: TGTGCCACCAGCAGAGCTAGAATTGGGGAGGGGGACTATGGCTACACCTTC; cdr3_aa: CATSRARIGEGDYGYTF
j_call: TRBJ2-3; d_call: .; clone_size: .; v_call: TRBV10-1; cdr3_nt: TGCGCCAGCAGTGAACAGGGACGGACAGATACGCAGTATTTT; cdr3_aa: CASSEQGRTDTQYF
j_call: TRBJ1-1; d_call: .; clone_size: .; v_call: TRBV6-5; cdr3_nt: TGTGCCAGCAGTTTCAGGGCGGCGAACACTGAAGCTTTCTTT; cdr3_aa: CASSFRAANTEAFF
j_call: TRBJ2-2; d_call: .; clone_size: few; v_call: TRBV3-1/TRBV3-2; cdr3_nt: TGTGCCAGCAGCCATCAGGGTTCAAACACCGGGGAGCTGTTTTTT; cdr3_aa: CASSHQGSNTGELFF
j_call: TRBJ1-3; d_call: TRBD1; clone_size: .; v_call: TRBV27; cdr3_nt: TGTGCCAGCAGTTTAGATCGGCCAGGGGGCTTCTCTGGAAACACCATATATTTT; cdr3_aa: CASSLDRPGGFSGNTIYF
j_call: TRBJ2-1; d_call: TRBD2; clone_size: .; v_call: TRBV7-9; cdr3_nt: TGTGCCAGCAGCTTAACCGGACTAGCGGGAGGGCAAAATGAGCAGTTCTTC; cdr3_aa: CASSLTGLAGGQNEQFF
j_call: TRBJ1-1; d_call: .; clone_size: few; v_call: TRBV6-5; cdr3_nt: TGTGCCAGCAGTTACTCCGGGGGACGCCTTGCGGCTTTCTTT; cdr3_aa: CASSYSGGRLAAFF
j_call: TRBJ1-1; d_call: TRBD1; clone_size: .; v_call: TRBV19; cdr3_nt: TGTGCCAGTAGTTCCTGGACAGGGATTACTGAAGCTTTCTTT; cdr3_aa: CASSSWTGITEAFF
j_call: TRBJ2-6; d_call: .; clone_size: .; v_call: TRBV2; cdr3_nt: TGTGCCAGCAGTTACACGTCTGGGGCCAACGTCCTGACTTTC; cdr3_aa: CASSYTSGANVLTF
j_call: TRBJ2-1; d_call: TRBD1; clone_size: once; v_call: TRBV10-1; cdr3_nt: TGCGCCAGCAGAGCCGGGACAGGGAAGAATGAGCAGTTCTTC; cdr3_aa: CASRAGTGKNEQFF
j_call: TRBJ1-4; d_call: TRBD1; clone_size: .; v_call: TRBV6-5; cdr3_nt: TGTGCCAGCAGTTGGGGGACAGGGGATGAAAAACTGTTTTTT; cdr3_aa: CASSWGTGDEKLFF
j_call: TRBJ1-2; d_call: TRBD1; clone_size: .; v_call: TRBV18; cdr3_nt: TGTGCCAGCTCACCAAGCGTCCCCGGACAGGGGAGCTATGGCTACACCTTC; cdr3_aa: CASSPSVPGQGSYGYTF
j_call: TRBJ1-2; d_call: .; clone_size: .; v_call: TRBV29-1; cdr3_nt: TGCAGCGTGTGGGAGGGCGCGGGCTATGGCTACACCTTC; cdr3_aa: CSVWEGAGYGYTF
j_call: TRBJ2-7; d_call: .; clone_size: .; v_call: TRBV30; cdr3_nt: TGTGCCTGGAGTGCTGGGAGAGGCTACGAGCAGTACTTC; cdr3_aa: CAWSAGRGYEQYF
j_call: TRBJ1-2; d_call: TRBD1; clone_size: .; v_call: TRBV6-5; cdr3_nt: TGTGCCACCAAACGACCGGGACAGATCTATGGCTACACCTTC; cdr3_aa: CATKRPGQIYGYTF
j_call: TRBJ1-1; d_call: TRBD1; clone_size: once; v_call: TRBV27; cdr3_nt: TGTGCCAGCAGTAGGAACAGGGGATTAATTGAAGCTTTCTTT; cdr3_aa: CASSRNRGLIEAFF
j_call: TRBJ2-2; d_call: .; clone_size: .; v_call: TRBV2; cdr3_nt: TGTGCCAGCAGTGGCGGCAGGGCTGGCACCGGGGAGCTGTTTTTT; cdr3_aa: CASSGGRAGTGELFF
j_call: TRBJ1-1; d_call: TRBD1; clone_size: .; v_call: TRBV5-4; cdr3_nt: TGTGCCAGCAGTTTACAGGGGACGAACACTGAAGCTTTCTTT; cdr3_aa: CASSLQGTNTEAFF
j_call: TRBJ1-2; d_call: TRBD1; clone_size: .; v_call: TRBV2; cdr3_nt: TGTGCCAGCAGTGGACAGGGGGGAAACTATGGCTACACCTTC; cdr3_aa: CASSGQGGNYGYTF
j_call: TRBJ1-5; d_call: .; clone_size: few; v_call: TRBV19; cdr3_nt: TGTGCCAGTAGTATAGTCAGGGGAGATCAGCCCCAGCATTTT; cdr3_aa: CASSIVRGDQPQHF
j_call: TRBJ2-5; d_call: TRBD2; clone_size: .; v_call: TRBV5-4; cdr3_nt: TGTGCCAGCAGCTTGGGGGGACTAGCGGGGAAAGAGACCCAGTACTTC; cdr3_aa: CASSLGGLAGKETQYF
j_call: TRBJ2-3; d_call: .; clone_size: .; v_call: TRBV5-6; cdr3_nt: TGTGCCAGCAGCTTCGGACAGAGCACAGATACGCAGTATTTT; cdr3_aa: CASSFGQSTDTQYF
j_call: TRBJ1-2; d_call: TRBD1; clone_size: few; v_call: TRBV3-1/TRBV3-2; cdr3_nt: TGTGCCAGCAGCCAACGTTCCGACAGGGGCTATGGCTACACCTTC; cdr3_aa: CASSQRSDRGYGYTF
j_call: TRBJ1-1; d_call: .; clone_size: .; v_call: TRBV6-4; cdr3_nt: TGTGCCAGCAGTGACAGGGCGGGAGGTGAAGCTTTCTTT; cdr3_aa: CASSDRAGGEAFF
j_call: TRBJ2-3; d_call: TRBD2; clone_size: .; v_call: TRBV5-6; cdr3_nt: TGTGCCAGCACCTTAGAAAGGCGGGGGGTTACAGATACGCAGTATTTT; cdr3_aa: CASTLERRGVTDTQYF
j_call: TRBJ2-3; d_call: .; clone_size: few; v_call: TRBV6-5; cdr3_nt: TGTGCCAGCAGTTACAATCTAGGGGGGGGCGCAGATACGCAGTATTTT; cdr3_aa: CASSYNLGGGADTQYF
j_call: TRBJ1-1; d_call: .; clone_size: .; v_call: TRBV3-1/TRBV3-2; cdr3_nt: TGTGCCAGCAGCCAAGATATGAGAAAAGCTTTCTTT; cdr3_aa: CASSQDMRKAFF
j_call: TRBJ1-1; d_call: .; clone_size: .; v_call: TRBV5-6; cdr3_nt: TGTGCCAGCAGCCTCGGGTTTGGGAACACTGAAGCTTTCTTT; cdr3_aa: CASSLGFGNTEAFF
j_call: TRBJ1-5; d_call: .; clone_size: .; v_call: TRBV27; cdr3_nt: TGTGCCAGCAGTTTTCAAGGGGCTAGGAATCAGCCCCAGCATTTT; cdr3_aa: CASSFQGARNQPQHF
j_call: TRBJ2-7; d_call: .; clone_size: .; v_call: TRBV28; cdr3_nt: TGTGCCAGCAGACCCAGGGGTAGGACCTACGAGCAGTACTTC; cdr3_aa: CASRPRGRTYEQYF
j_call: TRBJ2-3; d_call: .; clone_size: .; v_call: TRBV11-3; cdr3_nt: TGTGCCAGCAGCTTGACTAAATCCACTTATACGCAGTATTTT; cdr3_aa: CASSLTKSTYTQYF
j_call: TRBJ2-5; d_call: .; clone_size: .; v_call: TRBV2; cdr3_nt: TGTGCCAGCAGTGCTTTGGAGACCCAGTACTTC; cdr3_aa: CASSALETQYF
j_call: TRBJ1-1; d_call: .; clone_size: .; v_call: TRBV6-5; cdr3_nt: TGTGCCAGCCGGAGGGGTATGAACACTGAAGCTTTCTTT; cdr3_aa: CASRRGMNTEAFF
j_call: TRBJ1-1; d_call: .; clone_size: once; v_call: TRBV27; cdr3_nt: TGTGCCAGCAGTTTAACGGGGGAGGAAGCTTTCTTT; cdr3_aa: CASSLTGEEAFF
j_call: TRBJ1-6; d_call: TRBD1; clone_size: .; v_call: TRBV4-1; cdr3_nt: TGCGCCAGCAGCCATTCCTCCGGGACAGGGTTCTCACCCCTCCACTTT; cdr3_aa: CASSHSSGTGFSPLHF
j_call: TRBJ1-2; d_call: TRBD1; clone_size: .; v_call: TRBV5-4; cdr3_nt: TGTGCCAGCATCGACAGGGGATCGTTCGATGGCTACACCTTC; cdr3_aa: CASIDRGSFDGYTF
j_call: TRBJ1-4; d_call: .; clone_size: .; v_call: TRBV5-1; cdr3_nt: TGCGCCAGCAGCTTAGTTCAGGGGCTAAATGAAAAACTGTTTTTT; cdr3_aa: CASSLVQGLNEKLFF
j_call: TRBJ2-1; d_call: TRBD2; clone_size: .; v_call: TRBV3-1/TRBV3-2; cdr3_nt: TGTGCCAGCAGCCTGCGTAGCGGGGGGAATGAGCAGTTCTTC; cdr3_aa: CASSLRSGGNEQFF
j_call: TRBJ2-7; d_call: .; clone_size: .; v_call: TRBV28; cdr3_nt: TGTGCCAGCAGTTTTGAGGGACTCGGGTCCTACGAGCAGTACTTC; cdr3_aa: CASSFEGLGSYEQYF
j_call: TRBJ2-7; d_call: TRBD1; clone_size: .; v_call: TRBV6-1; cdr3_nt: TGTGCCAGCAGTGAAGGAGGGACAGGGGTGTCTTACGAGCAGTACTTC; cdr3_aa: CASSEGGTGVSYEQYF
j_call: TRBJ1-2; d_call: .; clone_size: .; v_call: TRBV5-1; cdr3_nt: TGCGCCAGCAGCTTGGGAGCGGATTATGGCTACACCTTC; cdr3_aa: CASSLGADYGYTF
j_call: TRBJ1-2; d_call: .; clone_size: .; v_call: TRBV28; cdr3_nt: TGTGCCAGCCAAGTTAGCCCCGGGACATTGGGCTATGGCTACACCTTC; cdr3_aa: CASQVSPGTLGYGYTF
j_call: TRBJ2-2; d_call: TRBD2; clone_size: .; v_call: TRBV30; cdr3_nt: TGTGCCTGGAAGAAAACCGGGACTACGAACACCGGGGAGCTGTTTTTT; cdr3_aa: CAWKKTGTTNTGELFF